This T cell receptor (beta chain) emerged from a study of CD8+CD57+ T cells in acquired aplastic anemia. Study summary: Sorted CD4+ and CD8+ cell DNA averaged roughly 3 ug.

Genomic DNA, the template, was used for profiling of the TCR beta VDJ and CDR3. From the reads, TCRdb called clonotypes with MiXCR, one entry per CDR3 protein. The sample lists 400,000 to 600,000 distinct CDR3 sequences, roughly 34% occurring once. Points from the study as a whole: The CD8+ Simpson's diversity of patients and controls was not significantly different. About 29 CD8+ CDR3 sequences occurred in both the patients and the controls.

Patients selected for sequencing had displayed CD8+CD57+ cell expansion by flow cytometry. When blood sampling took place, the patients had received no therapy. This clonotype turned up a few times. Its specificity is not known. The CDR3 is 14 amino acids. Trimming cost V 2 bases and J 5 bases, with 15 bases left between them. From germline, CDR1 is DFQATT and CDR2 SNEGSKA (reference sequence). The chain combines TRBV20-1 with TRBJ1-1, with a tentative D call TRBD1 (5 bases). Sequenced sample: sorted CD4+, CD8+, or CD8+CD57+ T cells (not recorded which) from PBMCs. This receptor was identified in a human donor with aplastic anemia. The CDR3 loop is CSARRGLSGTEAFF. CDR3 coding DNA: TGCAGTGCTAGAAGGGGACTTTCGGGGACTGAAGCTTTCTTT.